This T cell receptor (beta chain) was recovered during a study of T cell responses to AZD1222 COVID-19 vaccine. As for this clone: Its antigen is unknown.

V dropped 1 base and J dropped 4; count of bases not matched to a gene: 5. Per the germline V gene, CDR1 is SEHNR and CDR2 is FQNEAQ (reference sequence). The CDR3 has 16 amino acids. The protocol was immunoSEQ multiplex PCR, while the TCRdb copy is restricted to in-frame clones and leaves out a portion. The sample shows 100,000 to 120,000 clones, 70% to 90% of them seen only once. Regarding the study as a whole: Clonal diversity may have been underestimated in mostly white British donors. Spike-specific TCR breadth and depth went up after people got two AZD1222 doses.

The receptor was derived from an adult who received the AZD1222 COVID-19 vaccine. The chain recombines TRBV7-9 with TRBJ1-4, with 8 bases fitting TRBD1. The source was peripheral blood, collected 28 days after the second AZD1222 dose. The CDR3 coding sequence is TGTGCCAGCAGCTTAGGGGACAGGCGCTTTAATGAAAAACTGTTTTTT. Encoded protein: CASSLGDRRFNEKLFF.